This T cell receptor beta chain was recovered during a study of cytomegalovirus exposure and HLA in healthy donors. Turning to the study itself: Early on, a data release was issued that held 80 million or so unique TCRs from HLA-typed donors. General study findings and limits: Common viral pathogens (according to a later analysis) appeared linked to several of the most significant clusters.

While unrecorded immune exposures were likely, the donors were nominally healthy when sampled. After removal of 4 bases from V and 4 bases from J, the junction contained 11 bases not matched to a gene. CDR1 is SGHRS and CDR2 is YFSETQ in the germline V gene. The CDR3 has 16 amino acids. Of note for this clone: Antigen unknown.

PCR amplification relied on 60 Vbeta primers (plus 13 Jbeta primers). The protocol was immunoSEQ multiplex PCR, while the TCRdb copy is restricted to in-frame clones and leaves out a portion. The sample contains over 65,000 clones, approximately 75% of which appear only once. This rearrangement joins TRBV5-1 to TRBJ2-3; 8 nucleotides line up with TRBD2. The sequence came from a woman between 35 and 50 years old in good health and CMV-seronegative. Sequencing used PBMCs. The CDR3 spells CASSIAGGRNADTQYF. CDR3 coding DNA: TGCGCCAGCAGCATCGCGGGCGGGAGGAACGCAGATACGCAGTATTTT.